The clone carrying this T cell receptor beta chain came up once. Its specificity is not known. This sample is drawn from a study of CD4 T cells in relation to SARS-CoV-2 and coronaviruses. In the study overall: Shared crossreactive spike epitopes were mapped to their HLA restriction.

V trimming: 5 bases; J trimming: 6 bases; junction bases outside the gene matches: 15. The CDR3 is 17 residues long. Germline assignment: CDR1 LNHDA and CDR2 SQIVND (reference sequence). Assay used: immunoSEQ multiplex PCR; TCRdb lists only in-frame clones, some missing. Of about 19,000 clones in the sample, about 72% are singletons; the top ten hold roughly a quarter. Unexposed donor CD4+ T cells date from 2011-2018, before the COVID-19 pandemic. Isolation of CD4+ T cells took place after around 11 days in culture. Each well had about 2.1 million PBMCs in around 4.5% human AB serum with IL-2. Half the medium was replaced with IL-2 medium on days 3 and 7.

The sequence derives from a human donor in good health. This chain uses TRBV19 with TRBJ1-2, with 10 bases lining up with TRBD1. The sequenced sample was CD4+ T cells from PBMCs, cultured in vitro. The CDR3 loop reads CASSARDRGIRGNGYTF. The CDR3 DNA is TGTGCCAGTAGTGCCCGGGACAGGGGAATCAGGGGGAATGGCTACACCTTC.